This T cell receptor (beta chain) emerged from a study of vaccination and CD4 T cells after COVID-19. Treatment in this sample: roughly ten-day PBMC culture with coronavirus spike peptide pools or control peptides (ViraFEST assay). The unexposed donor provided CD4+ T cells, which were taken before the COVID-19 pandemic (2011-2018). Concerning this clonotype: Its specificity is unknown.

Study results and caveats: For convalescent patients, a median about 86% of reactive clones surfaced exclusively after vaccination.

Sequence data for DNA of cultured CD4+ T cells were generated by the Oncomine TCR Beta short-read assay. Using its own MiXCR run on the PCR reads, TCRdb lists one record per CDR3 protein. Among more than 2,000 distinct CDR3 sequences listed, 21% were seen once. This CDR3 has 14 residues. V was pared by 7 bases and J by 9 bases, with 19 bases between. V is TRBV12-3 or TRBV12-4 and J is TRBJ2-1, with a weak D call TRBD2 (5 bases). Sequenced material: CD4+ T cells from blood, cultured in vitro. This clonotype originated in a human donor in good health. As DNA, the CDR3 is TGTGCCAGCACCCGCGGGCAGGTGGTAGGTGAGCAGTTCTTC. This gives the protein CASTRGQVVGEQFF.